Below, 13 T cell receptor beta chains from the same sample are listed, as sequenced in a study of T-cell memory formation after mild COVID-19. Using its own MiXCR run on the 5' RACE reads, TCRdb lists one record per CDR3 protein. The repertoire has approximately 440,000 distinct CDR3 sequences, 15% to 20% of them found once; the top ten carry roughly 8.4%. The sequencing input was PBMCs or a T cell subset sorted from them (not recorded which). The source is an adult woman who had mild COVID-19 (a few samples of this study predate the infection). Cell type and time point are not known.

The CDR3 DNA sequence: TGTGCCACCAGTGATTTAGCGGGAGTGGGCACAGATACGCAGTATTTT. Translated, it gives CATSDLAGVGTDTQYF. The genes are TRBV24-1 and TRBJ2-3, with 8 bases lining up with TRBD2. This CDR3 has 16 amino acids. The germline gives CDR1 KGHDR, CDR2 SFDVKD. J was trimmed by 1 base and V by 1 base; bases with no gene match: 3.

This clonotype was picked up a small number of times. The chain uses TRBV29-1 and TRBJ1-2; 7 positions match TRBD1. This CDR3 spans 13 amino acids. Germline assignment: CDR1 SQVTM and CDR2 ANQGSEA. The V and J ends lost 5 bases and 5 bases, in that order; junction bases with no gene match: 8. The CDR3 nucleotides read TGCAGCGTTCTCGGGACAGAAGATTATGGCTACACCTTC. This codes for CSVLGTEDYGYTF.

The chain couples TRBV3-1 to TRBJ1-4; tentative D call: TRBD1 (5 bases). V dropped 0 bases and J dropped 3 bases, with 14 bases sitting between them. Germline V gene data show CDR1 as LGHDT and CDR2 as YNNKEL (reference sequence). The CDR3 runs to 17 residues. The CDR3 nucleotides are TGTGCCAGCAGCCAAGAGGCAGGGTTGTTTTCTAATGAAAAACTGTTTTTT. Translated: CASSQEAGLFSNEKLFF.

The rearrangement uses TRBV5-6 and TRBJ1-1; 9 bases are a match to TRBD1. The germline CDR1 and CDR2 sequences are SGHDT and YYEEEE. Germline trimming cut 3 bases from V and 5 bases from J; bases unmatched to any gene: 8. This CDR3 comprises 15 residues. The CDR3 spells CASSWRGQGVTEAFF. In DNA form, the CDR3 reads TGTGCCAGCAGCTGGAGGGGACAGGGTGTGACTGAAGCTTTCTTT. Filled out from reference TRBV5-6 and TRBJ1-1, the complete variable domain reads DAGVTQSPTHLIKTRGQQVTLRCSPKSGHDTVSWYQQALGQGPQFIFQYYEEEERQRGNFPDRFSGHQFPNYSSELNVNALLLGDSALYLCASSWRGQGVTEAFFGQGTRLTVV.

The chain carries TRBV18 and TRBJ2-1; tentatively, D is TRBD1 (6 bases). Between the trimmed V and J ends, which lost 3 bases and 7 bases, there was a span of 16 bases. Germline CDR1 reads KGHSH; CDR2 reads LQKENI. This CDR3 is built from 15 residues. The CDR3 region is CASSPGTHKRNEQFF. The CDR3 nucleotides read TGTGCCAGCTCACCGGGGACACACAAACGGAATGAGCAGTTCTTC.

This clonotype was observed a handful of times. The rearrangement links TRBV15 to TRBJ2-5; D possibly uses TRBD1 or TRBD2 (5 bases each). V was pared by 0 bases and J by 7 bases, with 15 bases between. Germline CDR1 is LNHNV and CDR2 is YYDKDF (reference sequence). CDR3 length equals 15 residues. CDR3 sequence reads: CATSRESGSRATQYF. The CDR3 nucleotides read TGTGCCACCAGCAGAGAGTCAGGGAGCAGGGCGACCCAGTACTTC.

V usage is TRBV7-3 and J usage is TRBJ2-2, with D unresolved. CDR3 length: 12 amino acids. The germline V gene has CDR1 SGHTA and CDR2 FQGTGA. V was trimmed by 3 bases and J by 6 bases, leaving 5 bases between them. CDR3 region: CASSLNSGELFF. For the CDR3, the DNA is TGTGCCAGCAGCTTGAATTCCGGGGAGCTGTTTTTT.

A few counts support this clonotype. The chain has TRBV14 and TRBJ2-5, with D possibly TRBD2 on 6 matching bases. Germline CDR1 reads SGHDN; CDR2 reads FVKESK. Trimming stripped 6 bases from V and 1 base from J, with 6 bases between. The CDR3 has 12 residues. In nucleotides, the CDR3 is TGTGCCAGCAGGGGACTCCAAGAGACCCAGTACTTC. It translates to CASRGLQETQYF.

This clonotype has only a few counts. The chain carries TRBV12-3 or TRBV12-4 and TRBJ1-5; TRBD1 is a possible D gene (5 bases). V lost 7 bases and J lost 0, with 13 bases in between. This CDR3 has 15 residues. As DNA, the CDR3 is TGTGCCAGCACCCCGGGGGGTAATAGCAATCAGCCCCAGCATTTT. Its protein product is CASTPGGNSNQPQHF.

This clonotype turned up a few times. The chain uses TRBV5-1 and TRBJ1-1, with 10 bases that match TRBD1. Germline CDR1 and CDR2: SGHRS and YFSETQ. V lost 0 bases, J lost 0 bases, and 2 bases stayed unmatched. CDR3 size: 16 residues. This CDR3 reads CASSLGDRGMNTEAFF. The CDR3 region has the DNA TGCGCCAGCAGCTTGGGGGACAGGGGCATGAACACTGAAGCTTTCTTT.

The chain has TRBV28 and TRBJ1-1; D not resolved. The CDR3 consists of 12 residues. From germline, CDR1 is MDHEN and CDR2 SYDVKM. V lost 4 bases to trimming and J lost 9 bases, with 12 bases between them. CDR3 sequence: CASSSGPPQAFF. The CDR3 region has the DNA TGTGCCAGCAGTTCCGGTCCCCCTCAAGCTTTCTTT. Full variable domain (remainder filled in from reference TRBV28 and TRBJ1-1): DVKVTQSSRYLVKRTGEKVFLECVQDMDHENMFWYRQDPGLGLRLIYFSYDVKMKEKGDIPEGYSVSREKKERFSLILESASTNQTSMYLCASSSGPPQAFFGQGTRLTVV.

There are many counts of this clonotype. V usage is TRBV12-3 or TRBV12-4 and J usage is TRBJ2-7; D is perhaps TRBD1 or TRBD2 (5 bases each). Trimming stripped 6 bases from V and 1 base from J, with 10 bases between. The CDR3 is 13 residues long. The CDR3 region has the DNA TGTGCCAGCAGGGGGACGGAGTCCTACGAGCAGTACTTC. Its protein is CASRGTESYEQYF.

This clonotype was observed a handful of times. This CDR3 reads CASTPSDGPGTQYF. The CDR3 DNA reads TGTGCCAGCACCCCGTCAGATGGTCCCGGGACCCAGTACTTC. This chain uses TRBV12-3 or TRBV12-4 with TRBJ2-5, with D hard to call. V lost 7 bases and J 7 bases, leaving 19 bases between the germline ends. The CDR3 sequence is 14 residues long.